This T cell receptor beta chain was captured by sequencing in a study of blood T cell repertoires in COVID-19. The overall study: The United States, Italy and Spain supplied acute and convalescent COVID-19 samples.

This clone appeared a few times. V lost 5 bases and J 6 bases, leaving 17 bases between the germline ends. Per the germline V gene, CDR1 is SGHNT and CDR2 is YENEEA. There are 14 residues in the CDR3. Sequencing used immunoSEQ multiplex PCR; TCRdb keeps in-frame clones, though not all of them. The data show tens of thousands of clones, 85% to 90% seen once. The rearrangement links TRBV11-3 to TRBJ2-7; D perhaps matches TRBD1 (6 bases). This sequence originates from a human donor in a cohort sampled during active COVID-19. Sequenced: peripheral blood. DNA for the CDR3: TGTGCCAGCAGCAAACGGACAGTAGAGGCCGAGCAGTACTTC. As protein: CASSKRTVEAEQYF. Full variable domain (outside the CDR3, taken from reference TRBV11-3 and TRBJ2-7): EAGVVQSPRYKIIEKKQPVAFWCNPISGHNTLYWYLQNLGQGPELLIRYENEEAVDDSQLPKDRFSAERLKGVDSTLKIQPAELGDSAVYLCASSKRTVEAEQYFGPGTRLTVT.